The 5 T cell receptor beta chains reported below all come from one sample, sequenced in a study of cytomegalovirus exposure and HLA in healthy donors. Clones were sequenced by immunoSEQ multiplex PCR, and TCRdb holds only the in-frame ones, with some missing. This table has some 99,000 clones, more than 70% appearing once. The sample was PBMCs. The receptor set was obtained from a woman aged 18-35 years in good health and CMV-seronegative.

This chain links TRBV10-1 with TRBJ1-5; D ambiguous. Trimming cost V 9 bases and J 1 base, with 19 bases left between them. This CDR3 comprises 16 residues. Germline V gene data show CDR1 as WNHNN and CDR2 as SYGVQD (reference sequence). CDR3 sequence: CARTIRPRRSNQPQHF. The CDR3 DNA sequence: TGCGCCAGAACAATCCGCCCAAGGAGAAGCAATCAGCCCCAGCATTTT.

This chain connects TRBV11-1 to TRBJ2-1, with 8 positions matching TRBD2. The CDR3 spans 15 residues. In germline, CDR1 is SGHAT, CDR2 FQDESV (reference sequence). The junction had 10 bases not matched to a gene; V was cut back by 3 bases and J by 9 bases. The DNA of the CDR3 is TGTGCCAGCAGCTTGGGAGGACTAGCTATTGGTGAGCAGTTCTTC. Protein product: CASSLGGLAIGEQFF.

The J gene is TRBJ2-5, the V gene TRBV9; the D gene could be TRBD1 or TRBD2 (7 bases each). The CDR3 extends over 15 amino acids. CDR1 is SGDLS, CDR2 YYNGEE, per germline. V lost 4 bases to trimming and J lost 4 bases, with 17 bases between them. CDR3 in DNA: TGTGCCAGCAGCCTAGGGGGCGGGAGAATAGAGACCCAGTACTTC. Residues: CASSLGGGRIETQYF.

The V call is TRBV28, the J call TRBJ2-7, with 8 positions matching TRBD1. The trim removed 11 bases at V and 2 bases at J, leaving 17 bases unmatched. Germline V gene lookup returns CDR1 MDHEN and CDR2 SYDVKM. The CDR3 spans 16 residues. The CDR3 loop is CACPECRDRLAYEQYF. CDR3 DNA: TGTGCCTGCCCTGAGTGTCGGGACAGGTTAGCCTACGAGCAGTACTTC.

The chain has TRBV5-4 and TRBJ2-1, with 7 bases lining up with TRBD2. CDR1 is SGHNT, CDR2 YYREEE, per germline (reference sequence). The J segment lost 7 bases and the V segment lost 6 bases, leaving 4 bases of the junction unmatched. CDR3 length: 12 residues. The CDR3 nucleotides read TGTGCCAGCAACAAGGGAGGGAATGAGCAGTTCTTC. Translating gives CASNKGGNEQFF.